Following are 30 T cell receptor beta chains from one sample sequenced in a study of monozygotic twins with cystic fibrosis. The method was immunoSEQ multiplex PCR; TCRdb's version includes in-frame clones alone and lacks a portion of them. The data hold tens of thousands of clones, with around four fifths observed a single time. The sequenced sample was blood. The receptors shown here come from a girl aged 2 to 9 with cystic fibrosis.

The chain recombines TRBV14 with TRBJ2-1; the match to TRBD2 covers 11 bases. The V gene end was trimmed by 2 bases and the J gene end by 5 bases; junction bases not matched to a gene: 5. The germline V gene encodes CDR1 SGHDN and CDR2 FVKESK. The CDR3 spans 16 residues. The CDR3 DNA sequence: TGTGCCAGCAGCCAAAGACTAGCGGGAAGGGACAATGAGCAGTTCTTC. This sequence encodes CASSQRLAGRDNEQFF.

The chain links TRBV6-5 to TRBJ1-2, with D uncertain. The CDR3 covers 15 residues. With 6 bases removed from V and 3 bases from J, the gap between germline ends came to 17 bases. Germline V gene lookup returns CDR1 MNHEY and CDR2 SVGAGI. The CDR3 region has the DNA TGTGCCAGCAGCCCGACGTCAGGCAGCTACTATGGCTACACCTTC. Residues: CASSPTSGSYYGYTF.

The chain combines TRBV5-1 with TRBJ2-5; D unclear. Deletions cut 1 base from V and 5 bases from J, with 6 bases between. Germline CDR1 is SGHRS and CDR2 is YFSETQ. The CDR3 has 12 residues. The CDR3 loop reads CASSLPDETQYF. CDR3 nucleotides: TGCGCCAGCAGCTTGCCCGATGAGACCCAGTACTTC.

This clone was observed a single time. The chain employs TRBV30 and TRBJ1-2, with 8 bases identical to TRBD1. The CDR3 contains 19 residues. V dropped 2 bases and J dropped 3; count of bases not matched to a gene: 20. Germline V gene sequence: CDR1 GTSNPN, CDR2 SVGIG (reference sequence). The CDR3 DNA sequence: TGTGCCTGGAGTACCCCAGTTTGTGTTGGGCAGGGGGCTTACTATGGCTACACCTTC. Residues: CAWSTPVCVGQGAYYGYTF. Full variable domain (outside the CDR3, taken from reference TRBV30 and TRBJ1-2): SQTIHQWPATLVQPVGSPLSLECTVEGTSNPNLYWYRQAAGRGLQLLFYSVGIGQISSEVPQNLSASRPQDRQFILSSKKLLLSDSGFYLCAWSTPVCVGQGAYYGYTFGSGTRLTVV.

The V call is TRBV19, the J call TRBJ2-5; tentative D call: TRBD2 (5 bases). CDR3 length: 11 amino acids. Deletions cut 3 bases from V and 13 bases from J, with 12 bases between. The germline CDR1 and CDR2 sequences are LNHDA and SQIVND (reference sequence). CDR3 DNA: TGTGCCAGTAGTATGGGAACTAGGCGGTACTTC. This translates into CASSMGTRRYF.

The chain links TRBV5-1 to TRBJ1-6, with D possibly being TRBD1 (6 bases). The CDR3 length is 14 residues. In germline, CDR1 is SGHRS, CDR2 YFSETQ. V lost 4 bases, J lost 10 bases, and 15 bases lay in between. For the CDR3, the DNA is TGCGCCAGCAGCGAGTACAGGGAAAGCTCACCCCTCCACTTT. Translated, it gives CASSEYRESSPLHF.

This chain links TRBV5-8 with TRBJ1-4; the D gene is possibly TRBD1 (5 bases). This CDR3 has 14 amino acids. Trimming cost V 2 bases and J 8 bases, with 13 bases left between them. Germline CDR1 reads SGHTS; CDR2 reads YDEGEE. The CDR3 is CASSFRAGREKLFF. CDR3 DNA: TGTGCCAGCAGCTTCAGGGCAGGGAGGGAAAAACTGTTTTTT.

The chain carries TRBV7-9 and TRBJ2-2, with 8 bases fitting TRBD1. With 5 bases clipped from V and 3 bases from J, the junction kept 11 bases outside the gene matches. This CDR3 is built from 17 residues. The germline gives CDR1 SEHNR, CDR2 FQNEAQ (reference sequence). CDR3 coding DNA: TGTGCCAGCAGCCCCTCTGCGGACAGGGCAGACACCGGGGAGCTGTTTTTT. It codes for CASSPSADRADTGELFF.

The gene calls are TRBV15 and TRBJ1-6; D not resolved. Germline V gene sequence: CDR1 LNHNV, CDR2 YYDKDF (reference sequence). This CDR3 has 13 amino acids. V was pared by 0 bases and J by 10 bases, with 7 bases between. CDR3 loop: CATSRDPQSPLHF. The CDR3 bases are TGTGCCACCAGCAGAGATCCGCAATCACCCCTCCACTTT.

CDR3 residues: CASSAPGLADYEQYF. CDR3 coding DNA: TGTGCCAGCAGCGCCCCGGGACTAGCGGACTACGAGCAGTACTTC. The genes are TRBV7-2 and TRBJ2-7; TRBD2 matches 11 bases. Germline CDR1 SGHTA, CDR2 FQGNSA. J lost 3 bases, V lost 5 bases, and 6 bases had no gene match. CDR3 size: 15 residues.

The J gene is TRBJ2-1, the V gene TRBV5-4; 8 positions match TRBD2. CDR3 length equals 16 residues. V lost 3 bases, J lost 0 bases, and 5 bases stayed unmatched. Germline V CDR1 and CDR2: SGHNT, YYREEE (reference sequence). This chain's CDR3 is CASSWGSGSSYNEQFF. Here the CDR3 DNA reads TGTGCCAGCAGCTGGGGCAGCGGGAGCTCCTACAATGAGCAGTTCTTC.

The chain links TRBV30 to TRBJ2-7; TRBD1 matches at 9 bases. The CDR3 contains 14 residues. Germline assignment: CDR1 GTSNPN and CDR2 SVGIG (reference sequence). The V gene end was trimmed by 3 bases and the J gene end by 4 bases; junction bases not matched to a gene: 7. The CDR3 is CAWSLGTGIYEQYF. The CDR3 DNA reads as TGTGCCTGGAGCTTGGGGACAGGGATTTACGAGCAGTACTTC. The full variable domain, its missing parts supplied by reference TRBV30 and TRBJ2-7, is SQTIHQWPATLVQPVGSPLSLECTVEGTSNPNLYWYRQAAGRGLQLLFYSVGIGQISSEVPQNLSASRPQDRQFILSSKKLLLSDSGFYLCAWSLGTGIYEQYFGPGTRLTVT.

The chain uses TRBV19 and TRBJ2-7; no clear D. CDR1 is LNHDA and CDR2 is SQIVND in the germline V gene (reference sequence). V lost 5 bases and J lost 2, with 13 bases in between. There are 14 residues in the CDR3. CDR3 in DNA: TGTGCCAGTAGTTTCTCCACGGACCCCTACGAGCAGTACTTC. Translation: CASSFSTDPYEQYF.

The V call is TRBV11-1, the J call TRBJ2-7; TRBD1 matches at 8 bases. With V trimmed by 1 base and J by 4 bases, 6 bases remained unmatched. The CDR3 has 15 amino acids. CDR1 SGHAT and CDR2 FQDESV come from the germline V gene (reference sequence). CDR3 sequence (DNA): TGTGCCAGCAGCTTAGGGGCGCAGGGGGCTTACGAGCAGTACTTC. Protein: CASSLGAQGAYEQYF.

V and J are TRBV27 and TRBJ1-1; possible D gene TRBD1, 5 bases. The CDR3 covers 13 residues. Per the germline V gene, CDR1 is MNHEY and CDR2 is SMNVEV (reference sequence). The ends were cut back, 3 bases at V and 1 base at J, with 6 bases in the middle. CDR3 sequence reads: CASSFTGNTEAFF. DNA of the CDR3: TGTGCCAGCAGTTTCACAGGGAACACTGAAGCTTTCTTT.

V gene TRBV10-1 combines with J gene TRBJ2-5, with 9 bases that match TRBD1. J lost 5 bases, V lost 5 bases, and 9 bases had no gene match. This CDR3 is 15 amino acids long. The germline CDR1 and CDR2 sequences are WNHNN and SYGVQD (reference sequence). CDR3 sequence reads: CASSPGQGTRETQYF. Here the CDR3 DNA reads TGCGCCAGCAGTCCCGGACAGGGGACCAGGGAGACCCAGTACTTC.

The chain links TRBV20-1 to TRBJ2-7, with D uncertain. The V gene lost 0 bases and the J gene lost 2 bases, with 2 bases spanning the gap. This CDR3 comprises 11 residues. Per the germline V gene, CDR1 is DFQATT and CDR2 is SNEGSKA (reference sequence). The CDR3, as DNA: TGCAGTGCTAGAGACCCCTACGAGCAGTACTTC. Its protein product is CSARDPYEQYF.

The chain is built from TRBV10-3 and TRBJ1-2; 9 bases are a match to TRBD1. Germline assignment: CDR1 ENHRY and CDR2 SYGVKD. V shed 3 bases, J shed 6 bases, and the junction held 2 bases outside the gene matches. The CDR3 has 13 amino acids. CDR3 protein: CAISDGTGNGYTF. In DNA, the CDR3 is TGTGCCATCAGTGACGGGACAGGGAATGGCTACACCTTC.

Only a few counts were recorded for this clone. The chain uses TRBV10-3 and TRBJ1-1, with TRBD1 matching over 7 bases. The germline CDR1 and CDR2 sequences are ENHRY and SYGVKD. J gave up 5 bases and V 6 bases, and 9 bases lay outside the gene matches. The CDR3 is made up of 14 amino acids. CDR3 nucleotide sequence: TGTGCCATCAGAGAAGGACAGGCGGCAACTGAAGCTTTCTTT. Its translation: CAIREGQAATEAFF.

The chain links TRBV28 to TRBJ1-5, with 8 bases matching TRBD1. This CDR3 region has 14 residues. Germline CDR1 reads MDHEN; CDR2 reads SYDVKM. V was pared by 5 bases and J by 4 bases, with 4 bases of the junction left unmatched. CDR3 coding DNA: TGTGCCAGCAGTGAGGACAGGGTTAATCAGCCCCAGCATTTT. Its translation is CASSEDRVNQPQHF.

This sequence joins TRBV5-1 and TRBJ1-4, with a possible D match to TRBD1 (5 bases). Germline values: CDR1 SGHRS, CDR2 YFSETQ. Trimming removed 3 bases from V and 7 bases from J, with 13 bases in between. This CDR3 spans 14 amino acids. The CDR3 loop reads CASSSQGVGEKLFF. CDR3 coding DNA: TGCGCCAGCAGCTCTCAGGGTGTCGGTGAAAAACTGTTTTTT.

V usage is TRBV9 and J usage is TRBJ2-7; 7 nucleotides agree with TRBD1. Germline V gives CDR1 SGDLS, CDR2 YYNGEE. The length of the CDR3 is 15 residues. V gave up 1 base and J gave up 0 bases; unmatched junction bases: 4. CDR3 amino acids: CASSVSTGSSYEQYF. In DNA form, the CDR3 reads TGTGCCAGCAGCGTATCGACAGGGAGCTCCTACGAGCAGTACTTC.

CDR3 amino acids: CASSFRGSGETQYF. The CDR3 DNA reads as TGTGCCAGCAGCTTCAGGGGTTCTGGAGAGACCCAGTACTTC. V is TRBV7-9 and J is TRBJ2-5; D may be TRBD1 (6 bases). V lost 3 bases and J 4 bases, leaving 12 bases between the germline ends. Germline V gives CDR1 SEHNR, CDR2 FQNEAQ (reference sequence). CDR3 length: 14 amino acids.

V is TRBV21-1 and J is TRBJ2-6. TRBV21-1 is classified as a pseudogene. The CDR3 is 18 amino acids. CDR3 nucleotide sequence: TGTGCCAGCAGCCTCCGCTTTCACAGCGACTCTGGGGCCAACGTCCTGACTTTC. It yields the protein CASSLRFHSDSGANVLTF.

This CDR3 reads CASSPQDRRGYEQYF. For the CDR3, the DNA is TGTGCCAGCAGCCCCCAGGACAGAAGAGGCTACGAGCAGTACTTC. The chain employs TRBV11-2 and TRBJ2-7; possibly TRBD1 for D (6 bases). The V gene's germline CDR1 is SGHAT and CDR2 FQNNGV. The CDR3 contains 15 residues. The V end lost 5 bases, the J end lost 3 bases, and 17 bases lay between the germline ends.

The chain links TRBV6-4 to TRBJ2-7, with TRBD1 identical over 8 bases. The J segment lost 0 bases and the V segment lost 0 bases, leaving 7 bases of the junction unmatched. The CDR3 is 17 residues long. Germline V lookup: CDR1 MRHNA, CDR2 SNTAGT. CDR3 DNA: TGTGCCAGCAGTGACTCGAAAGGGACAGGAAACTCCTACGAGCAGTACTTC. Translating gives CASSDSKGTGNSYEQYF.

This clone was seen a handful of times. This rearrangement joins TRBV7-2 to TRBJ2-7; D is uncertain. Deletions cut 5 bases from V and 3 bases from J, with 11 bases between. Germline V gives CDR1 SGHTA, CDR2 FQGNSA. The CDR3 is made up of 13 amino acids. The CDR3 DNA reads TGTGCCAGCAGCACCCAACTTAACTACGAGCAGTACTTC. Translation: CASSTQLNYEQYF.

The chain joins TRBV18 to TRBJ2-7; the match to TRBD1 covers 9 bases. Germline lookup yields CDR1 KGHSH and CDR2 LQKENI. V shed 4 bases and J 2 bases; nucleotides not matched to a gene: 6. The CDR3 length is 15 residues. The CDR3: CASSLPGQGTYEQYF. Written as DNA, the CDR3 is TGTGCCAGCTCACTACCGGGACAGGGAACCTACGAGCAGTACTTC.

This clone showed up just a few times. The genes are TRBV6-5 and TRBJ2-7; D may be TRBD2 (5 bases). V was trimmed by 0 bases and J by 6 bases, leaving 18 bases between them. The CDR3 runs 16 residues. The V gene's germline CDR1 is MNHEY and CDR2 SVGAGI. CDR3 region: CASSYSVLAVRGEQYF. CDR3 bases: TGTGCCAGCAGTTACTCGGTCTTGGCCGTCCGGGGCGAGCAGTACTTC.

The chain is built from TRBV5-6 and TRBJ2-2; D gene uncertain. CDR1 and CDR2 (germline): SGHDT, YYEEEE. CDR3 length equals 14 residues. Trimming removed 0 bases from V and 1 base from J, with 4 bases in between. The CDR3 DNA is TGTGCCAGCAGCTTGGGCCGGAACACCGGGGAGCTGTTTTTT. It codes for CASSLGRNTGELFF.